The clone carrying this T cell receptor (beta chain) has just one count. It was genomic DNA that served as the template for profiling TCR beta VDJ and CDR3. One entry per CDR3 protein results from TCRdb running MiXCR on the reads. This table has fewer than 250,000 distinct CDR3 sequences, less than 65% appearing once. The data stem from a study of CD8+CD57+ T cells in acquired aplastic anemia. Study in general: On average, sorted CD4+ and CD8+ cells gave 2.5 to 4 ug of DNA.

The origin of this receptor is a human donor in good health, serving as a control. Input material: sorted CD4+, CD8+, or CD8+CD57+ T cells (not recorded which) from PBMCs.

DNA for the CDR3: TGTGCCAGCAGCTTAACCGTTATTGAGCAGTTCTTC. Its protein product is CASSLTVIEQFF. V is TRBV7-2 and J is TRBJ2-1, with unresolved D. The germline V and J ends were trimmed by 2 bases and 9 bases, with 8 bases remaining between them. Germline CDR1 reads SGHTA; CDR2 reads FQGNSA. This CDR3 is 12 amino acids long.